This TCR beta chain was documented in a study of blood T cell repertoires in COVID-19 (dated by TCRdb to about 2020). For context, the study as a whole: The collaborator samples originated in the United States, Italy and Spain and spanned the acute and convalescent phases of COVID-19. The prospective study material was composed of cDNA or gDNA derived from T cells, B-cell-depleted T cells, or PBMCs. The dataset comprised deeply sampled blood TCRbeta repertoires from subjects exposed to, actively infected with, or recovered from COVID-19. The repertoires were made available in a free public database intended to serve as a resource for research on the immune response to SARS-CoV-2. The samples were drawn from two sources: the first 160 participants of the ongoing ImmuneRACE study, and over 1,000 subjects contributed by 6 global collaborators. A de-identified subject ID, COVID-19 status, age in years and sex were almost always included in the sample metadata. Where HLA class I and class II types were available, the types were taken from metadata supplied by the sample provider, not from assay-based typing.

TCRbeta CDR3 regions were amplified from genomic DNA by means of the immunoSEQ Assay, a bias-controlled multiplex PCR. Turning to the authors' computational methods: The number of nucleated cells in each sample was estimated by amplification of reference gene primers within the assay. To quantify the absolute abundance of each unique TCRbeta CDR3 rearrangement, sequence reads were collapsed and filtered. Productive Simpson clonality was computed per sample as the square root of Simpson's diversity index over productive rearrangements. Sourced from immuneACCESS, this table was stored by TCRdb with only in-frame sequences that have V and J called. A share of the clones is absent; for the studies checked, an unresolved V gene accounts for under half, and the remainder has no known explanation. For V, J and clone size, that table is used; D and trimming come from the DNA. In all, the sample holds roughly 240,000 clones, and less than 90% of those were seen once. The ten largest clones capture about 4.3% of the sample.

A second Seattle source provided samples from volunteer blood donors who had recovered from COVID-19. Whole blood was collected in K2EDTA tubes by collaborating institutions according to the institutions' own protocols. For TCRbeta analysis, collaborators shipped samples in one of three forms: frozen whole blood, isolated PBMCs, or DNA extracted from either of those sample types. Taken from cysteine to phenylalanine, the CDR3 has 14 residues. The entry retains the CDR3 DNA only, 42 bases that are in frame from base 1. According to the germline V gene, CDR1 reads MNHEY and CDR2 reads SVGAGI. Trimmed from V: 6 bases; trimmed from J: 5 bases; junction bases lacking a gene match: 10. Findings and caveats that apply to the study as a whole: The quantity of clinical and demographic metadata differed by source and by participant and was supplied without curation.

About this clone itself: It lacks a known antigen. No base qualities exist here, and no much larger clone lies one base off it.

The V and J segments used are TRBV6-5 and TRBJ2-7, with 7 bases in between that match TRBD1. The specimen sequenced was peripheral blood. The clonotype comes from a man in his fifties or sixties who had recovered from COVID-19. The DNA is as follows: TGTGCCAGCAGGGGCCGGGACAGATCCCACGAGCAGTACTTC. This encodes CASRGRDRSHEQYF.